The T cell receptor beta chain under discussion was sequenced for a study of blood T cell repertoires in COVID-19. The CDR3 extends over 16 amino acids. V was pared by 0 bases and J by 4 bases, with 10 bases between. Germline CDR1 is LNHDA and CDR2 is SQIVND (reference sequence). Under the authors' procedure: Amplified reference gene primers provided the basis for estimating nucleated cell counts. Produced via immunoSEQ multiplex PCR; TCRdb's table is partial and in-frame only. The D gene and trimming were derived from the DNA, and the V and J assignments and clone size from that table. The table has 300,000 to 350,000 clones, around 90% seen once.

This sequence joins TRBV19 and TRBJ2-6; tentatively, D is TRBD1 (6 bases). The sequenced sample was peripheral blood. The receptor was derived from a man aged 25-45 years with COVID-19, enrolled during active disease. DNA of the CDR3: TGTGCCAGTAGTATAGACCAGGGGTCCGGGGCCAACGTCCTGACTTTC. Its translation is CASSIDQGSGANVLTF.